This TCR beta chain derives from a study of follicular helper T cells after annual influenza vaccination. Findings and caveats of the study: Successive annual vaccinations recalled a recurrent oligoclonal ICOS+CD38+ cTfh response with influenza-specific clonotypes.

Clones were sequenced by immunoSEQ multiplex PCR, and TCRdb holds only the in-frame ones, with some missing. The sample contains roughly 9,900 clones, approximately 83% of which appear only once. Sample time point: 2013-2014 season, 7 days after vaccination. Donors with HIV/AIDS, active malignancy, immunomodulators or active illness were excluded. Trimming cost V 0 bases and J 2 bases, with 15 bases left between them. The CDR3 length is 17 residues. Germline values: CDR1 SGHRS, CDR2 YFSETQ. The count of this clone is one. The antigen remains unidentified. This specimen consisted of CXCR5- memory CD4+ T cells sorted from blood, obtained 7 days after influenza vaccination. This sequence joins TRBV5-1 and TRBJ1-5; TRBD1 might be the D (5 bases). The sequence derives from an adult who received the influenza vaccine. CDR3 sequence: CASSLGYGAGGNQPQHF. As DNA, the CDR3 is TGCGCCAGCAGCTTGGGGTATGGGGCGGGGGGCAATCAGCCCCAGCATTTT.